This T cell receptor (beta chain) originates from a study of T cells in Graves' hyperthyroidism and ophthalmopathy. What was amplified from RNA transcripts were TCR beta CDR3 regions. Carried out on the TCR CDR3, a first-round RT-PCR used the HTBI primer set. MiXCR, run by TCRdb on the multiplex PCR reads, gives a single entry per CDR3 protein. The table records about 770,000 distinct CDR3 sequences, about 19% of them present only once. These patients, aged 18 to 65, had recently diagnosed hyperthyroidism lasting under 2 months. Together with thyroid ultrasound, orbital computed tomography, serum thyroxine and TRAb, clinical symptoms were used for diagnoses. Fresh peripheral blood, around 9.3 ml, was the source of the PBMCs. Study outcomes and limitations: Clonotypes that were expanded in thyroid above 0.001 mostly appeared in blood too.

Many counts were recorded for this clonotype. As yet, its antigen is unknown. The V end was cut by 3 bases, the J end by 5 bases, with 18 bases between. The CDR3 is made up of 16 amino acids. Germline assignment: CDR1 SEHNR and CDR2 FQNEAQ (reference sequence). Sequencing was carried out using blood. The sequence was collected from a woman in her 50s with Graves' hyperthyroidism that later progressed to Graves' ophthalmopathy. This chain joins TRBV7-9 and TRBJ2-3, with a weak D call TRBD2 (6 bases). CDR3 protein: CASSLEGRDSQDTQYF. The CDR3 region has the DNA TGTGCCAGCAGCTTGGAGGGCAGGGATTCCCAAGATACGCAGTATTTT.